This is a list of T cell receptor beta chains from one sample in a study of vaccination effects on CD4 cells after COVID-19. Their antigen targets remain unknown. Only in-frame clones appear in the TCRdb table, and some are missing; sequencing was by immunoSEQ multiplex PCR. This sample has 28,000 or so clones, with approximately 75% found just once. The sequences come from CD4+ T cells from PBMCs cultured with SARS-CoV-2 spike peptides, collected before COVID-19 vaccination. Source of these receptors: a human donor who received a COVID-19 vaccine. Both conserved end residues are part of each CDR3. A D gene is named only where the DNA matches it firmly. For some rows the clone size is stated as once, few or many, or as a class when expanded; others skip it.

TRBV5-5,15,TRBD1,NA,TRBJ1-5,CASSWGTGINQPQHF,TGTGCCAGCAGCTGGGGGACAGGGATCAATCAGCCCCAGCATTTT
TRBV13,11,NA,NA,TRBJ2-7,CASSSLYEQYF,TGTGCCAGCAGCTCTCTCTACGAGCAGTACTTC
TRBV3-1/TRBV3-2,13,NA,NA,TRBJ2-1,CASSQLLVPEQFF,TGTGCCAGCAGCCAATTACTAGTTCCTGAGCAGTTCTTC
TRBV20-1,11,NA,NA,TRBJ1-2,CSQQWGYGYTF,TGCAGTCAGCAATGGGGCTATGGCTACACCTTC
TRBV5-1,16,NA,few,TRBJ2-3,CASSLAGGGHTDTQYF,TGCGCCAGCAGCTTGGCCGGGGGCGGACACACAGATACGCAGTATTTT
TRBV7-9,12,NA,NA,TRBJ2-1,CASSFSVNEQFF,TGTGCCAGCAGCTTTAGCGTGAATGAGCAGTTCTTC
TRBV5-5,14,NA,NA,TRBJ1-1,CASSLEVANRWAFF,TGTGCCAGCAGCTTGGAGGTCGCTAACAGGTGGGCTTTCTTT
TRBV12-3/TRBV12-4,13,NA,NA,TRBJ1-2,CASTIGAIYGYTF,TGTGCCAGCACCATCGGAGCTATCTATGGCTACACCTTC
TRBV19,15,NA,once,TRBJ1-4,CASSIWGGDDEKLFF,TGTGCCAGTAGTATTTGGGGGGGAGACGATGAAAAACTGTTTTTT
TRBV20-1,10,NA,NA,TRBJ2-5,CSATLETQYF,TGCAGTGCTACGCTGGAGACCCAGTACTTC
TRBV29-1,12,NA,few,TRBJ2-7,CSASRGEYEQYF,TGCAGCGCTTCGCGGGGAGAGTACGAGCAGTACTTC
TRBV12-5,11,NA,few,TRBJ2-7,CASGLGYEQYF,TGTGCTAGTGGTTTGGGCTACGAGCAGTACTTC
TRBV6-6,16,NA,NA,TRBJ2-3,CASSGPIGRGTDTQYF,TGTGCCAGCAGTGGGCCGATAGGGAGGGGGACAGATACGCAGTATTTT
TRBV9,14,TRBD2,NA,TRBJ2-5,CASSSRGGWETQYF,TGTGCCAGCAGCTCTCGGGGGGGCTGGGAGACCCAGTACTTC
TRBV5-1,16,NA,NA,TRBJ1-3,CASSLGQVMSGNTIYF,TGCGCCAGCAGCTTGGGCCAGGTGATGTCTGGAAACACCATATATTTT
TRBV3-1/TRBV3-2,13,NA,NA,TRBJ1-1,CASRAIGGTEAFF,TGTGCCAGCAGAGCCATTGGGGGGACTGAAGCTTTCTTT